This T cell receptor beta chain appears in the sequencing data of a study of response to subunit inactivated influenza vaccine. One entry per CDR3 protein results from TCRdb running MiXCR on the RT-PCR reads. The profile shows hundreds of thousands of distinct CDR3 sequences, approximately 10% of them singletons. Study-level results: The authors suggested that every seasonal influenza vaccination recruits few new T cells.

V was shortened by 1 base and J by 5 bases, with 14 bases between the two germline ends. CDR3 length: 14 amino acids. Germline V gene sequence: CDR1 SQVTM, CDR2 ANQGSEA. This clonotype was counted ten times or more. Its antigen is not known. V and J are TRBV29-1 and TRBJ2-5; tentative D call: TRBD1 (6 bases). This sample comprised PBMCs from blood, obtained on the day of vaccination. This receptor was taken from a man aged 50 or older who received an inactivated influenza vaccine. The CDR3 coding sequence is TGCAGCGTTGAAGCGGCAGGGGTTGGGGAGACCCAGTACTTC. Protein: CSVEAAGVGETQYF.